This T cell receptor (beta chain) was sequenced for a study of beta chain features in type 1 diabetes. Study-wide background: Patients and healthy donors were similar in age, gender and cell yields.

Reverse transcription of all isolated RNA meant that expressed TCRB transcripts were sequenced. TCRdb's table, derived via immunoSEQ multiplex PCR, lists solely in-frame clones and lacks some. There are 60,000 or so clones in the sample; roughly three fifths occur only once, and 2% to 2.5% lies in the top ten. Donors underwent one heparinised blood draw, around 120 mL on average. CD4+ naive, central memory, regulatory and stem cell-like memory subsets were isolated by sorting on CD45RO/CCR7/CD25/CD127/CD95/CD27. Purity of each sorted population was above 98%. The CDR3 is 17 amino acids. Germline lookup yields CDR1 LGHNT and CDR2 FRNRAP. Unmatched junction bases numbered 9, after V lost 1 base and J lost 3 bases.

This receptor was obtained from a woman between 18 and 29 years old in good health. The sample comprised Tregs from blood. V and J are TRBV12-5 and TRBJ2-5, with 9 nucleotides matching TRBD2. The CDR3, as DNA: TGTGCTAGTGGTTTGGCGACAGCGGGAGGTCAAAAAGAGACCCAGTACTTC. Protein sequence: CASGLATAGGQKETQYF.